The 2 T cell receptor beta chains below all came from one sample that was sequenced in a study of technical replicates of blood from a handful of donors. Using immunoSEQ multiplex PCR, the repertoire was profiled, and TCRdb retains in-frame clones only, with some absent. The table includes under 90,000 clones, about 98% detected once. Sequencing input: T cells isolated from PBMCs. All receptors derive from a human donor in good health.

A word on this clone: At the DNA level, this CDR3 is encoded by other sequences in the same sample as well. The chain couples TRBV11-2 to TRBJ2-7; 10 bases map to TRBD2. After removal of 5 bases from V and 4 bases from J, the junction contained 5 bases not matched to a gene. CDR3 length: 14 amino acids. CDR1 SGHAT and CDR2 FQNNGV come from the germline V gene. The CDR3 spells CASSLSGGGYEQYF. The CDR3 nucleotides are TGTGCCAGCAGCCTGAGCGGGGGGGGATACGAGCAGTACTTC.

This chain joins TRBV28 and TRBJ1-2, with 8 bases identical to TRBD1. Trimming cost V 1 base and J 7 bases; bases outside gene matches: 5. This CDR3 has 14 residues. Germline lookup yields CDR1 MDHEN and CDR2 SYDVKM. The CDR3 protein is CASSLSHTGGGYTF. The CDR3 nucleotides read TGTGCCAGCAGTTTATCCCATACAGGGGGTGGCTACACCTTC.